The 12 T cell receptor beta chains listed next were all sequenced from one sample in a study of CD8 T cells in ankylosing spondylitis. Using its own MiXCR run on the 5' RACE reads, TCRdb lists one record per CDR3 protein. The sample has 20,000 to 30,000 distinct CDR3 sequences; about an eighth are singletons. Sequencing was performed on blood. Receptors originate from a male donor with ankylosing spondylitis or in good health (not recorded which).

The V call is TRBV5-1, the J call TRBJ2-1, with 10 bases aligning to TRBD2. This CDR3 comprises 15 residues. Per germline, CDR1 SGHRS and CDR2 YFSETQ. Trimming took 4 bases from V and 6 from J; bases not matched to a gene: 7. CDR3 sequence reads: CASSKGLAFGNEQFF. The CDR3 DNA reads as TGCGCCAGCAGCAAGGGACTAGCGTTCGGCAATGAGCAGTTCTTC.

This clonotype has just a few counts. The chain recombines TRBV2 with TRBJ2-2; 8 bases are a match to TRBD1. With 6 bases clipped from V and 5 bases from J, the junction kept 5 bases outside the gene matches. The CDR3 contains 14 residues. The V gene's germline CDR1 is SNHLY and CDR2 FYNNEI. This CDR3 is CASRTGVSTGELFF. The CDR3 DNA follows: TGTGCCAGCAGGACAGGGGTATCGACCGGGGAGCTGTTTTTT.

This clonotype was counted only a few times. The chain has TRBV20-1 and TRBJ2-3, with D perhaps TRBD2 (5 bases). The ends were cut back, 6 bases at V and 0 bases at J, with 13 bases in the middle. In germline, CDR1 is DFQATT, CDR2 SNEGSKA (reference sequence). The CDR3 has 14 amino acids. DNA of the CDR3: TGCAGTGCGGGCGGGCTGCCTAGCACAGATACGCAGTATTTT. Its protein is CSAGGLPSTDTQYF.

This clonotype occurred many times. The J gene is TRBJ1-5, the V gene TRBV20-1; tentatively, D is TRBD1 (5 bases). The CDR3 contains 14 residues. Germline lookup yields CDR1 DFQATT and CDR2 SNEGSKA (reference sequence). V was clipped by 1 base and J by 7 bases, with 14 bases between them. The CDR3 bases are TGCAGTGCTAGAGGTTCAGGGTCGCGGCAGCCCCAGCATTTT. It translates to CSARGSGSRQPQHF.

This chain connects TRBV7-9 to TRBJ1-3; D is possibly TRBD1 (5 bases). Trimming shortened V by 5 bases and J by 0 bases, and 8 bases separated the two germline ends. CDR1 is SEHNR, CDR2 FQNEAQ, per germline (reference sequence). The CDR3 spans 14 residues. CDR3 loop: CASSVGPSGNTIYF. The CDR3 nucleotides are TGTGCCAGCAGCGTGGGGCCCTCTGGAAACACCATATATTTT.

This clonotype was found many times. This chain joins TRBV6-2 or TRBV6-3 and TRBJ1-1; no definite D call. Looked up from germline, CDR1 is MNHEY and CDR2 is SVGEGT. This CDR3 region has 11 residues. Trimming removed 5 bases from V and 7 bases from J, with 8 bases in between. This chain's CDR3 is CASSLGDEAFF. CDR3 nucleotide sequence: TGTGCCAGCAGTCTCGGGGATGAAGCTTTCTTT.

Only a few counts were recorded for this clonotype. The CDR3 protein is CASSLEVINEAFF. The CDR3 nucleotides read TGCGCCAGCAGCTTGGAGGTTATTAATGAAGCTTTCTTT. The chain is built from TRBV5-1 and TRBJ1-1, with D unresolved. V was shortened by 0 bases and J by 7 bases, with 10 bases between the two germline ends. The CDR3 has 13 amino acids. CDR1 is SGHRS, CDR2 YFSETQ, per germline. Combining the CDR3 with reference TRBV5-1 and TRBJ1-1 gives the whole variable domain KAGVTQTPRYLIKTRGQQVTLSCSPISGHRSVSWYQQTPGQGLQFLFEYFSETQRNKGNFPGRFSGRQFSNSRSEMNVSTLELGDSALYLCASSLEVINEAFFGQGTRLTVV.

This clonotype ranks as medium-sized (0.01 to 0.1%). V is TRBV7-2 and J is TRBJ1-1; D gene uncertain. The CDR3 extends over 14 amino acids. V dropped 3 bases and J dropped 4 bases, with 12 bases sitting between them. Germline lookup yields CDR1 SGHTA and CDR2 FQGNSA. CDR3 DNA: TGTGCCAGCAGCTTTACCGGGAGCGCCACTGAAGCTTTCTTT. This gives the protein CASSFTGSATEAFF.

This clonotype was counted a single time. A read error is possible here, since a much larger clone lies one base away. This chain links TRBV7-3 with TRBJ2-3; D gene uncertain. Per germline, CDR1 SGHTA and CDR2 FQGTGA. Trimming removed 3 bases at V and 2 bases at J, with 9 bases between. The length of the CDR3 is 14 residues. DNA of the CDR3: TGTGCCAGCAGCTTCGCTCTAGTCACAGATACGCAGTATTTT. This gives the protein CASSFALVTDTQYF.

This clonotype was observed a few times. The chain carries TRBV5-1 and TRBJ2-3; the D is unclear. Germline CDR1 and CDR2: SGHRS and YFSETQ. CDR3 length: 14 amino acids. Trimming removed 2 bases from V and 2 bases from J, with 9 bases in between. In DNA, the CDR3 is TGCGCCAGCAGCTTCTCCGAGTCCACAGATACGCAGTATTTT. Amino acid sequence: CASSFSESTDTQYF.

This clonotype was picked up many times. This chain joins TRBV6-2 or TRBV6-3 and TRBJ2-7; D may be TRBD2 (5 bases). The CDR3 spans 15 residues. V dropped 6 bases and J dropped 2 bases, with 17 bases sitting between them. Germline CDR1 reads MNHEY; CDR2 reads SVGEGT. The CDR3 coding sequence is TGTGCCAGCAGGAGAGGGTCCGGGGAGACCTACGAGCAGTACTTC. This sequence encodes CASRRGSGETYEQYF.

The CDR3 DNA reads TGTGCCAGCAGTTTTAACAAAGAAGATACGCAGTATTTT. Protein: CASSFNKEDTQYF. The chain is built from TRBV12-3 or TRBV12-4 and TRBJ2-3; D is ambiguous. Trimming removed 3 bases at V and 5 bases at J, with 9 bases between. The CDR3 covers 13 residues.